This is a list of T cell receptor beta chains from one sample in a study of OX40 agonist ivuxolimab in advanced cancers. Profiled with immunoSEQ multiplex PCR; TCRdb holds only in-frame clones, not every one. The data contain fewer than 100,000 clones, 84% of them singletons. Sequencing was performed on CD4+ or CD8+ T cells sorted from blood, taken in a trial of the OX40 agonist ivuxolimab. Receptor source: an adult with an advanced solid tumor such as melanoma, head and neck, liver or kidney cancer. Both conserved end residues are part of each CDR3. A D gene is named only where the DNA matches it firmly. Rows give clone size only sometimes, using once, few, many, or a class for an expanded clone.

V: TRBV18; size: .; D: .; J: TRBJ1-1; DNA: TGTGCCAGCTCACCCACAGCGCGGGGTGAAGCTTTCTTT; CDR3: CASSPTARGEAFF
V: TRBV18; size: .; D: .; J: TRBJ2-4; DNA: TGTGCCAGCTCACCGAGGAGGACGGACATTCAGTACTTC; CDR3: CASSPRRTDIQYF
V: TRBV7-9; size: .; D: .; J: TRBJ1-2; DNA: TGTGCCAGCAGCTTAAGGCAGGCGACTAACTATGGCTACACCTTC; CDR3: CASSLRQATNYGYTF
V: TRBV5-1; size: .; D: .; J: TRBJ2-2; DNA: TGCGCCAGCAGCTCGGGACAAACGAACACCGGGGAGCTGTTTTTT; CDR3: CASSSGQTNTGELFF
V: TRBV5-1; size: .; D: .; J: TRBJ2-5; DNA: TGCGCCAGCAGCTTGGCCAGTAAGGGGAGGTTGAGTGAGACCCAGTACTTC; CDR3: CASSLASKGRLSETQYF
V: TRBV10-3; size: .; D: TRBD2; J: TRBJ2-7; DNA: TGTGCCACCTTAGCGGGATACGAGCAGTACTTC; CDR3: CATLAGYEQYF
V: TRBV12-5; size: .; D: TRBD1; J: TRBJ1-5; DNA: TGTGCTAGTGGTTCAGGACAGGGGAATCAGCCCCAGCATTTT; CDR3: CASGSGQGNQPQHF
V: TRBV5-1; size: once; D: .; J: TRBJ2-2; DNA: TGCGCCAGCAGCCCTCGGACAGCTAACACCGGGGAGCTGTTTTTT; CDR3: CASSPRTANTGELFF
V: TRBV6-1; size: .; D: TRBD2; J: TRBJ2-3; DNA: TGTGCCAGCAGTGACGCGGGGGGCACAGATACGCAGTATTTT; CDR3: CASSDAGGTDTQYF
V: TRBV18; size: .; D: .; J: TRBJ1-4; DNA: TGTGCCAGCTCTCTGGGCCAGAATGAAAAACTGTTTTTT; CDR3: CASSLGQNEKLFF
V: TRBV25-1; size: .; D: TRBD1; J: TRBJ2-5; DNA: TGTGCCAGCAGTGAAGAGACAGGGTCTATGGCCCAGTACTTC; CDR3: CASSEETGSMAQYF
V: TRBV5-1; size: .; D: .; J: TRBJ1-1; DNA: TGCGCCAGCAGCTTGGCCAGGCAGCAGACTGAAGCTTTCTTT; CDR3: CASSLARQQTEAFF
V: TRBV30; size: .; D: TRBD1; J: TRBJ2-7; DNA: TGTGCCTGGAGTTCTTCCAGGGGGTCCTACGAGCAGTACTTC; CDR3: CAWSSSRGSYEQYF
V: TRBV18; size: .; D: TRBD1; J: TRBJ2-7; DNA: TGTGCCAGCTCACCATACGGACAGGGGATAAACGAGCAGTACTTC; CDR3: CASSPYGQGINEQYF
V: TRBV7-2; size: .; D: .; J: TRBJ2-7; DNA: TGTGCCAGCAGCTCAAGGGACAACGGTTTCTACGAGCAGTACTTC; CDR3: CASSSRDNGFYEQYF
V: TRBV2; size: .; D: TRBD1; J: TRBJ1-2; DNA: TGTGCCAGCCAGGGGGGGGCTCGTGGCTACACCTTC; CDR3: CASQGGARGYTF
V: TRBV2; size: few; D: .; J: TRBJ1-5; DNA: TGTGCCAGCAGTGTCAACAGAAATAGCAATCAGCCCCAGCATTTT; CDR3: CASSVNRNSNQPQHF
V: TRBV5-6; size: .; D: .; J: TRBJ2-1; DNA: TGTGCCAGCGGATGGTACAATGAGCAGTTCTTC; CDR3: CASGWYNEQFF
V: TRBV15; size: .; D: .; J: TRBJ1-1; DNA: TGTGCCACCAGCAGAGGGATTGTGGGGACTGAAGCTTTCTTT; CDR3: CATSRGIVGTEAFF
V: TRBV27; size: .; D: .; J: TRBJ1-1; DNA: TGTGCCAGCAGTGATTGGTCGAACACTGAAGCTTTCTTT; CDR3: CASSDWSNTEAFF
V: TRBV4-1; size: .; D: .; J: TRBJ1-2; DNA: TGCGCCAGCAGCCACCGTCAAGGTGGCTACACCTTC; CDR3: CASSHRQGGYTF
V: TRBV5-4; size: .; D: TRBD2; J: TRBJ2-2; DNA: TGTGCCAGCAGCGTAAGGGCGGGAGTGGGAACCGGGGAGCTGTTTTTT; CDR3: CASSVRAGVGTGELFF
V: TRBV7-9; size: .; D: TRBD2; J: TRBJ2-7; DNA: TGTGCCAGCAGCTTGAGCGGGACGGTCGAGCAGTACTTC; CDR3: CASSLSGTVEQYF
V: TRBV7-3; size: few; D: TRBD2; J: TRBJ2-1; DNA: TGTGCCAGCAGCTTAAGCGGGAGGGTTTACAATGAGCAGTTCTTC; CDR3: CASSLSGRVYNEQFF
V: TRBV19; size: .; D: .; J: TRBJ1-5; DNA: TGTGCCAGTAGTATAGACAGCTGGGGCAATCAGCCCCAGCATTTT; CDR3: CASSIDSWGNQPQHF
V: TRBV5-6; size: .; D: TRBD1; J: TRBJ1-5; DNA: TGTGCCAGCAGCTTGACCGGGACAGTCGGCAATCAGCCCCAGCATTTT; CDR3: CASSLTGTVGNQPQHF
V: TRBV20-1; size: .; D: TRBD1; J: TRBJ2-1; DNA: TGCAGTTATGACAGGGAGAATGAGCAGTTCTTC; CDR3: CSYDRENEQFF
V: TRBV28; size: .; D: .; J: TRBJ2-7; DNA: TGTGCCAGCAGTTTAGGGCAGTACGAGCAGTACTTC; CDR3: CASSLGQYEQYF
V: TRBV13; size: .; D: TRBD2; J: TRBJ2-7; DNA: TGTGCCAGCAGCAATCTAGCGGGCGCTACCTACGAGCAGTACTTC; CDR3: CASSNLAGATYEQYF
V: TRBV28; size: .; D: TRBD2; J: TRBJ2-1; DNA: TGTGCCAGCAGTTTCGGTTCTAGCGGGAGTATGAATGAGCAGTTCTTC; CDR3: CASSFGSSGSMNEQFF
V: TRBV5-4; size: .; D: .; J: TRBJ1-4; DNA: TGTGCCAGCAGCTTGGCCGGAAGAACTAATGAAAAACTGTTTTTT; CDR3: CASSLAGRTNEKLFF
V: TRBV27; size: .; D: TRBD1; J: TRBJ1-2; DNA: TGTGCCAGCAGTCCCAGGGACAGTCTGGGAGGCTACACCTTC; CDR3: CASSPRDSLGGYTF
V: TRBV12-1; size: .; D: .; J: TRBJ2-4; DNA: TGTGCCAGCATCAATCAAGTAGGGACAGGGGGCGCGATAGTGGTGGCCAAAAACATTCAGTACTTC; CDR3: CASINQVGTGGAIVVAKNIQYF
V: TRBV6-5; size: .; D: .; J: TRBJ2-7; DNA: TGTGCCAGCAGTCGAGCCGGGACCTTTTACGAGCAGTACTTC; CDR3: CASSRAGTFYEQYF
V: TRBV6-1; size: .; D: .; J: TRBJ1-2; DNA: TGTGCCAGCAGTACAGGGAGCGGTTCGTATGGCTACACCTTC; CDR3: CASSTGSGSYGYTF
V: TRBV30; size: .; D: TRBD1; J: TRBJ1-3; DNA: TGTGCCTGGAGTGACAGGGGCTCTGGAAACACCATATATTTT; CDR3: CAWSDRGSGNTIYF
V: TRBV27; size: .; D: .; J: TRBJ2-2; DNA: TGTGCCAGCAGTTTATGGGGGACCGGGGAGCTGTTTTTT; CDR3: CASSLWGTGELFF